Following are 15 T cell receptor beta chains from one sample sequenced in a study of regulatory T cells in long-lasting Graves disease. The time point denotes: newly diagnosed GD, antithyroid drugs for less than 3 months. PBMCs provided the RNA from which the TCR library was made. CDR3-region Arm-PCR and iRepertoire HTBI primers produced the TCR beta libraries. From the multiplex PCR reads, TCRdb called clonotypes with MiXCR, one entry per CDR3 protein. This sample has just over 600,000 distinct CDR3 sequences, with 15% to 20% found just once. These data were also reused for a study on T cells in Graves' hyperthyroidism and ophthalmopathy.

Sequencing used peripheral blood mononuclear cells (PBMCs), obtained at new diagnosis, from a patient treated with antithyroid drugs. The receptors stem from a woman in her 30s with Graves disease.

The sample holds a few counts of this clonotype. V and J are TRBV5-4 and TRBJ1-1, with D maybe TRBD1 (5 bases). This CDR3 is built from 16 residues. Germline values: CDR1 SGHNT, CDR2 YYREEE (reference sequence). The V and J ends lost 0 bases and 11 bases respectively, with 23 bases between them. As DNA, the CDR3 is TGTGCCAGCAGCTTGGGGGGACCCGTCGAGGGTCTGAACGCTTTCTTT. Amino acids: CASSLGGPVEGLNAFF.

The chain recombines TRBV28 with TRBJ1-5; TRBD1 matches at 7 bases. Germline-derived CDR1 and CDR2 are MDHEN and SYDVKM. This CDR3 has 16 amino acids. V lost 5 bases, J lost 1 base, and 8 bases stayed unmatched. Here the CDR3 reads CASSNPGTESNQPQHF. CDR3 sequence (DNA): TGTGCCAGCAGTAACCCCGGGACAGAGAGCAATCAGCCCCAGCATTTT.

In this sample, this clonotype turned up a few times. The chain is built from TRBV30 and TRBJ1-5; no clear D gene. This CDR3 has 14 amino acids. The germline gives CDR1 GTSNPN, CDR2 SVGIG (reference sequence). V dropped 0 bases and J dropped 0 bases, with 6 bases sitting between them. The CDR3 region is CAWSVISSNQPQHF. The DNA for the CDR3 is TGTGCCTGGAGTGTAATAAGTAGCAATCAGCCCCAGCATTTT. The full variable domain, rest sourced from reference TRBV30 and TRBJ1-5, is SQTIHQWPATLVQPVGSPLSLECTVEGTSNPNLYWYRQAAGRGLQLLFYSVGIGQISSEVPQNLSASRPQDRQFILSSKKLLLSDSGFYLCAWSVISSNQPQHFGDGTRLSIL.

This clonotype was seen a single time. The chain recombines TRBV28 with TRBJ1-2, with D perhaps matching TRBD1 (6 bases). Trimming pared 5 bases from V and 1 base from J, leaving 8 bases between. The CDR3 has 13 amino acids. CDR1 MDHEN and CDR2 SYDVKM come from the germline V gene. This chain's CDR3 is CASSVDSNYGYTF. The CDR3 nucleotides read TGTGCCAGCAGTGTGGACAGTAACTATGGCTACACCTTC.

As for this clonotype: Since a much larger clone is just one base distant, this may be a read error. The genes are TRBV7-2 and TRBJ2-5, with D perhaps being TRBD1 or TRBD2 (6 bases each). The length of the CDR3 is 14 residues. Germline loops: CDR1 SGHTA, CDR2 FQGNSA. Trimming removed 5 bases at V and 5 bases at J, with 15 bases between. CDR3 sequence: CASSRGGLTETQYF. DNA of the CDR3: TGTGCCAGCAGCCGAGGGGGGCTAACGGAGACCCAGTACTTC.

The chain uses TRBV14 and TRBJ2-5, with no clear D. CDR1 and CDR2 from the germline V gene are SGHDN and FVKESK. The germline V and J ends were trimmed by 4 bases and 4 bases, with 10 bases remaining between them. The CDR3 is made up of 13 amino acids. This CDR3 reads CASSPRVRETQYF. CDR3 DNA: TGTGCCAGCAGCCCAAGGGTCCGAGAGACCCAGTACTTC.

This clonotype showed up just a few times. Germline and junction disagree at one end, which may indicate a read error. The gene calls are TRBV20-1 and TRBJ1-5; D is uncertain. Germline CDR1 is DFQATT and CDR2 is SNEGSKA (reference sequence). The CDR3 has 12 amino acids. CDR3: CSAREPGQPEHF. The CDR3 DNA is TGCAGTGCTAGAGAACCCGGGCAGCCCGAGCATTTT.

The chain recombines TRBV27 with TRBJ2-5, with D possibly being TRBD1 (5 bases). Trimming removed 0 bases at V and 5 bases at J, with 10 bases between. This CDR3 has 14 amino acids. From germline, CDR1 is MNHEY and CDR2 SMNVEV (reference sequence). For the CDR3, the DNA is TGTGCCAGCAGTTTATCGGATACAGGCGAGACCCAGTACTTC. This sequence encodes CASSLSDTGETQYF.

In this sample, this clonotype turned up many times. The rearrangement uses TRBV9 and TRBJ1-2; 7 bases line up with TRBD1. The V gene's germline CDR1 is SGDLS and CDR2 YYNGEE. The J segment lost 6 bases and the V segment lost 1 base, leaving 3 bases of the junction unmatched. This CDR3 contains 13 residues. The CDR3 DNA sequence: TGTGCCAGCAGCGTAAGGCAGGGGGATGGCTACACCTTC. Its protein product is CASSVRQGDGYTF.

This clonotype has only a few counts. The chain recombines TRBV5-4 with TRBJ2-1, with D unresolved. The CDR3 is 15 amino acids. CDR1 and CDR2 from the germline V gene are SGHNT and YYREEE (reference sequence). V lost 2 bases and J lost 6, with 15 bases in between. The CDR3 region is CASSLGPSPGNEQFF. DNA of the CDR3: TGTGCCAGCAGCTTAGGTCCCTCCCCGGGCAATGAGCAGTTCTTC.

This clonotype was seen just once. This chain connects TRBV28 to TRBJ1-5; D is unresolved. Per the germline V gene, CDR1 is MDHEN and CDR2 is SYDVKM. The CDR3 has 12 residues. With 5 bases removed from V and 7 bases from J, the gap between germline ends came to 9 bases. This CDR3 reads CASSICQQPQHF. The DNA of the CDR3 is TGTGCCAGCAGTATCTGTCAGCAGCCCCAGCATTTT. Full variable domain (missing parts from reference TRBV28 and TRBJ1-5): DVKVTQSSRYLVKRTGEKVFLECVQDMDHENMFWYRQDPGLGLRLIYFSYDVKMKEKGDIPEGYSVSREKKERFSLILESASTNQTSMYLCASSICQQPQHFGDGTRLSIL.

J is TRBJ2-1 and V is TRBV20-1; 9 bases agree with TRBD2. With 3 bases clipped from V and 6 bases from J, the junction kept 6 bases outside the gene matches. The CDR3 is 14 amino acids. Looked up from germline, CDR1 is DFQATT and CDR2 is SNEGSKA (reference sequence). The CDR3 region is CSASTLAGVNEQFF. The DNA of the CDR3 is TGCAGTGCTAGTACACTAGCGGGTGTCAATGAGCAGTTCTTC.

The sample holds a few counts of this clonotype. This CDR3 reads CASSPDIADTQYF. CDR3 sequence (DNA): TGTGCCAGCTCACCAGACATAGCCGATACGCAGTATTTT. The chain carries TRBV18 and TRBJ2-3; D remains ambiguous. V was clipped by 2 bases and J by 6 bases, with 9 bases between them. Germline assignment: CDR1 KGHSH and CDR2 LQKENI. The CDR3 spans 13 residues.

This clonotype has at least ten counts. The CDR3 reads CASSLSSGRPGELFF. The CDR3 nucleotides are TGTGCCAGCAGCTTATCGTCTGGCCGCCCCGGGGAGCTGTTTTTT. The chain couples TRBV11-2 to TRBJ2-2; D ambiguous. Germline-derived CDR1 and CDR2 are SGHAT and FQNNGV. Deletions cut 2 bases from V and 6 bases from J, with 13 bases between. There are 15 residues in the CDR3.

This clonotype was counted between two and nine times. The chain couples TRBV30 to TRBJ1-4; D remains ambiguous. V shed 3 bases and J shed 8 bases, with 13 bases lying between them. Germline-derived CDR1 and CDR2 are GTSNPN and SVGIG (reference sequence). The CDR3 contains 13 residues. In DNA form, the CDR3 reads TGTGCCTGGAGGACAAATCCGGGGGAAAAACTGTTTTTT. Residues: CAWRTNPGEKLFF.